Given below is one TCR beta chain in context. The sample belongs to a study of blood T cell repertoires in COVID-19. Followed longitudinally, the Seattle patients had been enrolled during active infection. CDR3 length: 18 residues. TCRdb keeps only in-frame clones here, not all; method: immunoSEQ multiplex PCR. The profile shows about 82,000 clones, around 78% of them singletons. The sequence came from a man aged 60-69 years with COVID-19, enrolled during active disease. Sequenced: peripheral blood. The chain recombines TRBV21-1 with TRBJ2-3; no check of the table's D call, TRBD2, against the DNA was made. TRBV21-1 counts as a pseudogene. In nucleotides, the CDR3 is TGTGCCAGCAGTAAAAGCGGAGCGACTAGCGGGAGGACAGATACGCAGTATTTT. Its translation is CASSKSGATSGRTDTQYF.